Listed below are T cell receptor beta chains from one sample, sequenced in a study of response to subunit inactivated influenza vaccine. MiXCR, run by TCRdb on the RT-PCR reads, gives a single entry per CDR3 protein. The data contain over 400,000 distinct CDR3 sequences, 10% to 15% of them seen just once; the ten biggest clones take up around 13%. This specimen consisted of PBMCs from blood, obtained more than 35 days after vaccination. These receptors came from a middle-aged man who received an inactivated influenza vaccine. The CDR3 runs from the conserved cysteine through the conserved F or W. D genes are given only for firm matches. Clone sizes are given selectively: once, few, many, or a class where the clone is expanded.

d_gene,abundance,v_gene,j_gene,CDR3nt,CDR3aa
NA,NA,TRBV27,TRBJ1-4,TGTGCCAGCAGTGCCCAACCACCTGGAAAACTGTTTTTT,CASSAQPPGKLFF
NA,few,TRBV5-5,TRBJ2-5,TGTGCCAGCAGCTTGGAACCTAGCCAAGAGACCCAGTACTTC,CASSLEPSQETQYF
TRBD1,NA,TRBV5-1,TRBJ1-4,TGCGCCAGCAGCTTGAAACAGGGGGACGAAAAACTGTTTTTT,CASSLKQGDEKLFF
NA,NA,TRBV12-3/TRBV12-4,TRBJ1-6,TGTGCCAGCAGAGGTCCGAATTCACCCCTCCACTTT,CASRGPNSPLHF
NA,few,TRBV6-2/TRBV6-3,TRBJ2-3,TGTGCCAGCAGTTACTCTGGTTTTGTCACAGATACGCAGTATTTT,CASSYSGFVTDTQYF
NA,few,TRBV6-2/TRBV6-3,TRBJ2-2,TGTGCCAGCACCACACTTCGAACCGGGGAGCTGTTTTTT,CASTTLRTGELFF
NA,few,TRBV6-2/TRBV6-3,TRBJ2-1,TGTGCCAGCAGTCGACCTTCCGGGACTCGACGGAATGAGCAGTTCTTC,CASSRPSGTRRNEQFF
TRBD1,few,TRBV5-1,TRBJ2-7,TGCGCCAGCAGCTTGGAGGCGGACAGGGGCGAGCAGTACTTC,CASSLEADRGEQYF
TRBD2,once,TRBV27,TRBJ2-1,TGTGCCAGCAGTCCCGGGACTAGCGGGATGGGTGAGCAGTTCTTC,CASSPGTSGMGEQFF
TRBD2,few,TRBV28,TRBJ2-3,TGTGCCAGCAGTTGGCCCCTTCAGCGGGAGAGCACAGATACGCAGTATTTT,CASSWPLQRESTDTQYF
TRBD1,NA,TRBV20-1,TRBJ1-1,TGCAGTGCTAGGTCTGGACAGGGGGCGGAGGGCACTGAAGCTTTCTTT,CSARSGQGAEGTEAFF
TRBD1,few,TRBV5-6,TRBJ2-6,TGTGCCAGCAGCACCGGGACAGGGGACTTTGCTGGGGCCAACGTCCTGACTTTC,CASSTGTGDFAGANVLTF
NA,few,TRBV9,TRBJ2-1,TGTGCCAGCAGCCCCGGGGGACTGAATGACAATGAGCAGTTCTTC,CASSPGGLNDNEQFF
TRBD1,NA,TRBV6-5,TRBJ2-2,TGTGCCAGCAGTTTCGACAGGGGTATTGATACCGGGGAGCTGTTTTTT,CASSFDRGIDTGELFF
NA,NA,TRBV4-2,TRBJ2-7,TGTGCCAGCAGCCAAGATAGGAGAGAGGGATATGGCGAGCAGTACTTC,CASSQDRREGYGEQYF
NA,NA,TRBV12-3/TRBV12-4,TRBJ2-7,TGTGCCAGCAGTTTATCCGGGGGTACGGACGAGCAGTACTTC,CASSLSGGTDEQYF
NA,NA,TRBV15,TRBJ2-1,TGTGCCACCAGCAGACCTACTAGAGATGAGCAGTTCTTC,CATSRPTRDEQFF
NA,NA,TRBV18,TRBJ2-5,TGTGCCAGCTCACCCTTCTCCGAAGAGACCCAGTACTTC,CASSPFSEETQYF
TRBD2,NA,TRBV20-1,TRBJ2-7,TGCAGTGTTACGGGAGGCAGCTACGAGCAGTACTTC,CSVTGGSYEQYF
NA,NA,TRBV5-8,TRBJ1-1,TGTGCCAGCAGCCGCACACGTCAGACTTGGGCTTTCTTT,CASSRTRQTWAFF
TRBD1,many,TRBV14,TRBJ2-1,TGTGCCAGCAGCCACCCAACGGACAGGGCGATCTACAATGAGCAGTTCTTC,CASSHPTDRAIYNEQFF
NA,NA,TRBV20-1,TRBJ2-7,TGCAGTGCACGCTTAAGAGGGCGGGAAAACTACGAGCAGTACTTC,CSARLRGRENYEQYF